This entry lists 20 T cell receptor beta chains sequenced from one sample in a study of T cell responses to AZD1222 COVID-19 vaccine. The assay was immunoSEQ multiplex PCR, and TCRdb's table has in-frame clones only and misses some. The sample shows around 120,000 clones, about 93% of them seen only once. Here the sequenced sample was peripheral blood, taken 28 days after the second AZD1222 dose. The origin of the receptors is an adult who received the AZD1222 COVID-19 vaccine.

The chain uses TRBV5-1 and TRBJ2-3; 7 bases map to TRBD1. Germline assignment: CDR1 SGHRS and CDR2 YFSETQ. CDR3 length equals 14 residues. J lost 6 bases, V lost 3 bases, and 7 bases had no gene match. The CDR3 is CASSSDRVRDTQYF. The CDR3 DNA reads TGCGCCAGCAGCTCCGACAGGGTCAGGGATACGCAGTATTTT.

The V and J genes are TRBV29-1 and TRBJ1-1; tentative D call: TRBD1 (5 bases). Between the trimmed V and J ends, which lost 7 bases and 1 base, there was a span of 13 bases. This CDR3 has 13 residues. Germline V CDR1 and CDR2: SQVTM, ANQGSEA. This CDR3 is CSAERGTNTEAFF. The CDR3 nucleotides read TGCAGCGCCGAGCGGGGGACGAACACTGAAGCTTTCTTT.

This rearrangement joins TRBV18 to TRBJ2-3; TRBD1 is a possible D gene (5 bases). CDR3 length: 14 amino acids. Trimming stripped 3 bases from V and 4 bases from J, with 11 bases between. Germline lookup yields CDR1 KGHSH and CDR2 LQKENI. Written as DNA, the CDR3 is TGTGCCAGCTCACCGTGGCAAGGGGCAGATACGCAGTATTTT. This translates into CASSPWQGADTQYF.

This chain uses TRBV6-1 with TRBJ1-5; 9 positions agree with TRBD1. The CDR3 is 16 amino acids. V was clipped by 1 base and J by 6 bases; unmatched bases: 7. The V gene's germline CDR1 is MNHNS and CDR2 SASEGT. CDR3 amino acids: CASSEVGTGRTQPQHF. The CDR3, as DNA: TGTGCCAGCAGTGAAGTGGGGACAGGGAGGACTCAGCCCCAGCATTTT.

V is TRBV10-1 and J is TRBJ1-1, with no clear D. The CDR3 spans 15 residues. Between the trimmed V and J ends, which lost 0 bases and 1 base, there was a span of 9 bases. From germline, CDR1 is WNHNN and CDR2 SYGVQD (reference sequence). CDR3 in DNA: TGCGCCAGCAGTGAGTCACCGGGGAGGAACACTGAAGCTTTCTTT. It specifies CASSESPGRNTEAFF.

In DNA form, the CDR3 reads TGTGCCAGCAGTGGTACTAGCGGGGCGGGAGAGACCCAGTACTTC. Translation gives CASSGTSGAGETQYF. V and J are TRBV2 and TRBJ2-5; 10 nucleotides align to TRBD2. The CDR3 runs 15 residues. The V and J ends lost 4 bases and 4 bases, in that order; junction bases with no gene match: 6. CDR1 and CDR2 from the germline V gene are SNHLY and FYNNEI.

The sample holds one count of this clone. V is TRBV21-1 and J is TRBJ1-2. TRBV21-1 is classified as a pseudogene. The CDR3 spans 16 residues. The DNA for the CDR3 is TGTGCCAGCAGCAAAGCCCGGGGGGCCTGGGACTATGGCTACACCTTC. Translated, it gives CASSKARGAWDYGYTF.

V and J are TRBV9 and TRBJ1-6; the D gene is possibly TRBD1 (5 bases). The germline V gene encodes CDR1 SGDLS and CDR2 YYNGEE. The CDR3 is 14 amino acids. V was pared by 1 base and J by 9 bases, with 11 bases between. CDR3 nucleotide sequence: TGTGCCAGCAGCGTACAGGGTGAGCGTTCACCCCTCCACTTT. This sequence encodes CASSVQGERSPLHF.

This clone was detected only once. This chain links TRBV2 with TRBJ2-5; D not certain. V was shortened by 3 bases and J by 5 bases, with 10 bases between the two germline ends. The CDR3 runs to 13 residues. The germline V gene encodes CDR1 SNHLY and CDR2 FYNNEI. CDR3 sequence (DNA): TGTGCCAGCAGTGAGGCAGCCAGGGAGACCCAGTACTTC. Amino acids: CASSEAARETQYF.

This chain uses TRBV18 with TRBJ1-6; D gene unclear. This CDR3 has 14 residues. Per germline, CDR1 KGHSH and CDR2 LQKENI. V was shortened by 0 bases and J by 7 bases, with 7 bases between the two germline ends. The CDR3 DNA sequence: TGTGCCAGCTCACCACCGAGTGGGAATTCACCCCTCCACTTT. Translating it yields CASSPPSGNSPLHF.

CDR3 bases: TGTGCCAGCAGCCAAGATACGGCGGGGGGAGGAGAGACCCAGTACTTC. Protein: CASSQDTAGGGETQYF. The rearrangement joins TRBV3-1 (or the pseudogene TRBV3-2) to TRBJ2-5, with 8 bases fitting TRBD2. CDR1 and CDR2 (germline): LGHDT, YNNKEL (reference sequence). The CDR3 totals 16 residues. V was clipped by 0 bases and J by 4 bases; unmatched bases: 7.

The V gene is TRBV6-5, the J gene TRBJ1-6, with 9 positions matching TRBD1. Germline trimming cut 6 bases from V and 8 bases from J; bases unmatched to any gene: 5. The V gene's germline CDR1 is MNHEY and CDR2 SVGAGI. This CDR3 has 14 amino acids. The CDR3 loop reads CASSRRQGDSPLHF. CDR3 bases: TGTGCCAGCAGCCGCAGACAGGGGGATTCACCCCTCCACTTT.

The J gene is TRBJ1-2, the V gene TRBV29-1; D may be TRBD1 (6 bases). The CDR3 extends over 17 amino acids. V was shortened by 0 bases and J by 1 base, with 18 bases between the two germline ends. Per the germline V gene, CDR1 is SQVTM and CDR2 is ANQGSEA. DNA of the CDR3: TGCAGCGTTGAAGATCGTCTGAACATAGGGGGTAACTATGGCTACACCTTC. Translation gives CSVEDRLNIGGNYGYTF.

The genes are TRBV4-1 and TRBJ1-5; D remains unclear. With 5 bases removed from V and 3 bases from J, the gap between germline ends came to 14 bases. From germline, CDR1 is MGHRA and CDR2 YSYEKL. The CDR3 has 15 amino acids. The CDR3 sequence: CASSNADVINQPQHF. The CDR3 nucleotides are TGCGCCAGCAGCAACGCGGATGTTATCAATCAGCCCCAGCATTTT.

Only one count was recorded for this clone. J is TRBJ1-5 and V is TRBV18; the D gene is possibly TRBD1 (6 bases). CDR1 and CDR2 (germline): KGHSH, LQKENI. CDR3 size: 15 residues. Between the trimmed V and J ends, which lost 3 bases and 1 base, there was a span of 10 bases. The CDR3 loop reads CASSPGQSSNQPQHF. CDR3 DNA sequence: TGTGCCAGCTCACCCGGACAGAGCAGCAATCAGCCCCAGCATTTT.

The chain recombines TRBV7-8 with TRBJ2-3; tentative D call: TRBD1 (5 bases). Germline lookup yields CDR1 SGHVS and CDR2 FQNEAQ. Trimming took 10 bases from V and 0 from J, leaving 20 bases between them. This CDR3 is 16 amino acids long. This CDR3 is CATRWGGAGSTDTQYF. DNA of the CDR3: TGTGCCACCCGCTGGGGTGGGGCAGGGAGCACAGATACGCAGTATTTT.

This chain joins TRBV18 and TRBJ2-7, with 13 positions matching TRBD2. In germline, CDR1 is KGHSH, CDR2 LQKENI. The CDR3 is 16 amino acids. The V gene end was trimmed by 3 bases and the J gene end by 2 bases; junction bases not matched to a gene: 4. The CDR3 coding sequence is TGTGCCAGCTCACCCCAGGGACTAGCGGGGACCTACGAGCAGTACTTC. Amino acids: CASSPQGLAGTYEQYF.

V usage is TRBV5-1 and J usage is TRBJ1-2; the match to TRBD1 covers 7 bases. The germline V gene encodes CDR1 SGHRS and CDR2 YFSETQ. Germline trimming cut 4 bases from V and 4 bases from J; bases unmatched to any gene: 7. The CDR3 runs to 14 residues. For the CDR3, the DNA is TGCGCCAGCAGCGCGGGCAGGGGGATCTATGGCTACACCTTC. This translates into CASSAGRGIYGYTF.

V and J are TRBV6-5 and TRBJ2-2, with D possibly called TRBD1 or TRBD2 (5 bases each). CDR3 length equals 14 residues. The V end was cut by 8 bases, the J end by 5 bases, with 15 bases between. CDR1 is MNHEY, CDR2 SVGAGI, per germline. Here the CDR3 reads CASGTPDGTGELFF. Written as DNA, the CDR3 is TGTGCCAGCGGGACCCCAGACGGTACCGGGGAGCTGTTTTTT.

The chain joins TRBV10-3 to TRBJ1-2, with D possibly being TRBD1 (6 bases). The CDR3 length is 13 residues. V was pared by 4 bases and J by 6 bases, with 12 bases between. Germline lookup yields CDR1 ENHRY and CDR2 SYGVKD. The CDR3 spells CAISVRQGNGYTF. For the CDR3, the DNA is TGTGCCATCAGTGTACGCCAGGGGAATGGCTACACCTTC.